Below, 17 T cell receptor beta chains from the same sample are listed, as sequenced in a study of blood T cell repertoires in COVID-19. Generated by immunoSEQ multiplex PCR, the TCRdb table keeps only in-frame clones and is missing some. The data show 200,000 to 250,000 clones, with approximately 80% seen just once and about 3.7% held by the top ten. Sequencing was carried out using PBMCs or T cells enriched from blood (not recorded which). These receptors came from a woman aged 60-70 years who had recovered from COVID-19.

The chain uses TRBV3-1 (or the pseudogene TRBV3-2) and TRBJ1-2; 8 nucleotides align to TRBD1. Germline-derived CDR1 and CDR2 are LGHDT and YNNKEL (reference sequence). CDR3 length: 15 amino acids. V lost 4 bases to trimming and J lost 4 bases; unmatched junction nucleotides: 8. CDR3 DNA sequence: TGTGCCAGCAGCCGACTCGACAGGGGAGGCTATGGCTACACCTTC. This encodes CASSRLDRGGYGYTF.

V and J are TRBV5-4 and TRBJ2-7; D might be TRBD1 (6 bases). Germline CDR1 SGHNT, CDR2 YYREEE (reference sequence). This CDR3 is built from 14 residues. The V and J ends lost 2 bases and 2 bases respectively, with 11 bases between them. CDR3 in amino acids: CASSLQGSPYEQYF. CDR3 bases: TGTGCCAGCAGCTTACAGGGCTCCCCCTACGAGCAGTACTTC.

This chain uses TRBV7-2 with TRBJ2-2; possible D gene TRBD1, 5 bases. With 7 bases removed from V and 0 bases from J, the gap between germline ends came to 15 bases. The CDR3 spans 16 residues. Germline CDR1 is SGHTA and CDR2 is FQGNSA. The CDR3 sequence: CASTQSGAANTGELFF. The CDR3, as DNA: TGTGCCAGCACCCAAAGTGGGGCAGCGAACACCGGGGAGCTGTTTTTT.

V is TRBV18 and J is TRBJ1-2; no clear D gene. The V end was cut by 6 bases, the J end by 4 bases, with 15 bases between. Germline V CDR1 and CDR2: KGHSH, LQKENI. CDR3 length equals 14 residues. The DNA for the CDR3 is TGTGCCAGCTCCGAGACATCCGAGTCCTATGGCTACACCTTC. Translation gives CASSETSESYGYTF.

The J gene is TRBJ2-3, the V gene TRBV10-3; D remains ambiguous. This CDR3 has 12 residues. Trimming removed 9 bases from V and 4 bases from J, with 11 bases in between. In germline, CDR1 is ENHRY, CDR2 SYGVKD. CDR3 loop: CAIDSGADTQYF. The DNA of the CDR3 is TGTGCCATTGACTCGGGTGCAGATACGCAGTATTTT.

The rearrangement links TRBV16 to TRBJ1-4, with D hard to call. CDR1 and CDR2 (germline): KGHSY, FQNENV. The CDR3 has 14 amino acids. Trimming shortened V by 4 bases and J by 0 bases, and 6 bases separated the two germline ends. CDR3 loop: CASSPTTTNEKLFF. CDR3 nucleotides: TGTGCCAGCAGCCCTACTACAACTAATGAAAAACTGTTTTTT.

The rearrangement uses TRBV19 and TRBJ2-1, with 9 bases lining up with TRBD1. The CDR3 extends over 17 amino acids. The V and J ends lost 5 bases and 4 bases, in that order; junction bases with no gene match: 12. Germline-derived CDR1 and CDR2 are LNHDA and SQIVND (reference sequence). The chain's CDR3 is CASSPTSGTGRYNEQFF. In DNA form, the CDR3 reads TGTGCCAGTAGTCCTACCTCCGGGACAGGGCGATACAATGAGCAGTTCTTC. Variable domain in full (rest from reference TRBV19 and TRBJ2-1): DGGITQSPKYLFRKEGQNVTLSCEQNLNHDAMYWYRQDPGQGLRLIYYSQIVNDFQKGDIAEGYSVSREKKESFPLTVTSAQKNPTAFYLCASSPTSGTGRYNEQFFGPGTRLTVL.

The V call is TRBV11-2, the J call TRBJ2-3, with 7 bases fitting TRBD2. Germline V lookup: CDR1 SGHAT, CDR2 FQNNGV. This CDR3 spans 15 amino acids. The trim removed 5 bases at V and 1 base at J, leaving 6 bases unmatched. As DNA, the CDR3 is TGTGCCAGCAGCCTCCGGGGAGGGGGCACAGATACGCAGTATTTT. It codes for CASSLRGGGTDTQYF.

This chain uses TRBV7-2 with TRBJ2-3; D is undetermined. CDR1 is SGHTA, CDR2 FQGNSA, per germline. V was shortened by 5 bases and J by 6 bases, with 9 bases between the two germline ends. CDR3 length equals 12 residues. CDR3 DNA sequence: TGTGCCAGCAGCCTCAGCAGGGATACGCAGTATTTT. Amino acids: CASSLSRDTQYF.

The V gene is TRBV7-9, the J gene TRBJ1-6, with D hard to call. The CDR3 loop spans 17 amino acids. The germline V gene encodes CDR1 SEHNR and CDR2 FQNEAQ (reference sequence). Trimming left V 1 base short and J 2 bases short, with 12 bases between. The CDR3 sequence: CASSLVLGETYNSPLHF. In nucleotides, the CDR3 is TGTGCCAGCAGCTTAGTTCTGGGAGAAACCTATAATTCACCCCTCCACTTT.

The CDR3 DNA sequence: TGTGCCAGCAGCTTTGAGACTAGCGGGAGAAGGGCAGATACGCAGTATTTT. Its translation is CASSFETSGRRADTQYF. This chain uses TRBV12-1 with TRBJ2-3; TRBD2, the table's D call, lacks a check against the DNA. TRBV12-1 is a pseudogene locus. There are 17 residues in the CDR3.

This clone was detected only a few times. The rearrangement links TRBV18 to TRBJ1-4; D unresolved. CDR1 and CDR2 (germline): KGHSH, LQKENI. This CDR3 contains 15 residues. V was cut by 2 bases and J by 0 bases, with 7 bases left in between. CDR3 residues: CASSPVASTNEKLFF. The CDR3 bases are TGTGCCAGCTCACCAGTGGCCTCAACTAATGAAAAACTGTTTTTT.

The chain uses TRBV7-2 and TRBJ2-7; 8 nucleotides line up with TRBD2. The CDR3 spans 15 residues. Germline values: CDR1 SGHTA, CDR2 FQGNSA. The junction had 7 bases not matched to a gene; V was cut back by 3 bases and J by 3 bases. This CDR3 is CASSFGRGADYEQYF. The CDR3 DNA reads as TGTGCCAGCAGCTTCGGGCGGGGGGCAGACTACGAGCAGTACTTC. Full variable domain (missing parts from reference TRBV7-2 and TRBJ2-7): GAGVSQSPSNKVTEKGKDVELRCDPISGHTALYWYRQSLGQGLEFLIYFQGNSAPDKSGLPSDRFSAERTGGSVSTLTIQRTQQEDSAVYLCASSFGRGADYEQYFGPGTRLTVT.

This sequence joins TRBV12-3 or TRBV12-4 and TRBJ1-1, with a tentative D call TRBD1 (6 bases). This CDR3 has 11 amino acids. V gave up 6 bases and J gave up 8 bases, with 10 bases separating them. The CDR3 loop is CASRQQGEAFF. The CDR3 nucleotides read TGTGCCAGCAGACAACAGGGAGAAGCTTTCTTT.

V and J are TRBV10-3 and TRBJ1-2, with a tentative D call TRBD1 (5 bases). This CDR3 is built from 15 residues. The V end was cut by 2 bases, the J end by 4 bases, with 14 bases between. Germline CDR1 and CDR2: ENHRY and SYGVKD. This chain's CDR3 is CAISEVGGEFYGYTF. CDR3 in DNA: TGTGCCATCAGTGAGGTGGGGGGGGAATTCTATGGCTACACCTTC.

This chain joins TRBV12-2 and TRBJ2-7; the DNA was not used to check the table's D call, TRBD2. TRBV12-2 is a recognized pseudogene. This CDR3 contains 21 residues. CDR3 bases: TGTGCAAGTCGCTTAGCGCGTCTCGGCGGTCTAGCGGGGGTCCCCTCCTACGAGCAGTACTTC. This encodes CASRLARLGGLAGVPSYEQYF.

The chain links TRBV19 to TRBJ1-2, with 7 nucleotides matching TRBD1. With 1 base clipped from V and 2 bases from J, the junction kept 4 bases outside the gene matches. The CDR3 is 15 amino acids. Germline V gene data show CDR1 as LNHDA and CDR2 as SQIVND (reference sequence). The CDR3 region is CASSIAGQTNYGYTF. DNA of the CDR3: TGTGCCAGTAGTATAGCGGGACAGACGAACTATGGCTACACCTTC.